These 9 T cell receptor beta chains came from one sample sequenced in a study of graft-versus-host responses after intestinal transplantation. This table comes from immunoSEQ multiplex PCR, and its TCRdb copy is limited to in-frame clones, with some not included. The table lists about 9,200 clones, 91% of them singletons. The sample in question was PBMCs, obtained about 47 days after intestinal transplant. The receptor set was obtained from a human patient who received an intestinal transplant, so some T cells may come from the graft donor.

A few counts support this clone. The rearrangement joins TRBV12-5 to TRBJ1-6; a possible D gene is TRBD1 (5 bases). The CDR3 contains 19 residues. V shed 1 base and J shed 0 bases, with 16 bases lying between them. The germline V gene has CDR1 LGHNT and CDR2 FRNRAP. CDR3 DNA sequence: TGTGCTAGTGGTTTGGAAACGGGACTCCTGAGCTCCTATAATTCACCCCTCCACTTT. Protein: CASGLETGLLSSYNSPLHF. Based on the CDR3 plus reference TRBV12-5 and TRBJ1-6, the full variable domain is DARVTQTPRHKVTEMGQEVTMRCQPILGHNTVFWYRQTMMQGLELLAYFRNRAPLDDSGMPKDRFSAEMPDATLATLKIQPSEPRDSAVYFCASGLETGLLSSYNSPLHFGNGTRLTVT.

The table lists this clone with a count of one. The rearrangement uses TRBV5-1 and TRBJ1-1; D is perhaps TRBD1 (5 bases). Germline assignment: CDR1 SGHRS and CDR2 YFSETQ. The CDR3 is 13 residues long. Deletions cut 6 bases from V and 2 bases from J, with 11 bases between. CDR3 bases: TGCGCCAGCACCCCACGGGACAACACTGAAGCTTTCTTT. The encoded protein is CASTPRDNTEAFF. The whole variable domain, filled in from reference TRBV5-1 and TRBJ1-1, reads KAGVTQTPRYLIKTRGQQVTLSCSPISGHRSVSWYQQTPGQGLQFLFEYFSETQRNKGNFPGRFSGRQFSNSRSEMNVSTLELGDSALYLCASTPRDNTEAFFGQGTRLTVV.

The chain is built from TRBV27 and TRBJ1-1, with 7 nucleotides matching TRBD1. The CDR3 is 13 residues long. CDR1 is MNHEY and CDR2 is SMNVEV in the germline V gene (reference sequence). V lost 6 bases and J lost 2; bases outside the gene matches: 3. DNA of the CDR3: TGTGCCAGCAGGGGGACAGCCAACACTGAAGCTTTCTTT. It encodes CASRGTANTEAFF.

The V and J genes are TRBV4-1 and TRBJ2-5; 13 nucleotides align to TRBD2. The CDR3 contains 14 residues. With V trimmed by 4 bases and J by 5 bases, 1 base remained unmatched. Per the germline V gene, CDR1 is MGHRA and CDR2 is YSYEKL. The CDR3 region has the DNA TGCGCCAGCAGCCTGACTAGCGGGAGGGAGACCCAGTACTTC. Translated: CASSLTSGRETQYF.

This clone showed up just once. V and J are TRBV7-2 and TRBJ1-4; D gene ambiguous. This CDR3 region has 16 residues. Germline V gene lookup returns CDR1 SGHTA and CDR2 FQGNSA. V was clipped by 0 bases and J by 4 bases, with 12 bases between them. CDR3 coding DNA: TGTGCCAGCAGCTTAGCTGCGCGGGGATTTAATGAAAAACTGTTTTTT. It codes for CASSLAARGFNEKLFF. Together with reference TRBV7-2 and TRBJ1-4, the CDR3 gives the full variable domain: GAGVSQSPSNKVTEKGKDVELRCDPISGHTALYWYRQSLGQGLEFLIYFQGNSAPDKSGLPSDRFSAERTGGSVSTLTIQRTQQEDSAVYLCASSLAARGFNEKLFFGSGTQLSVL.

The chain employs TRBV14 and TRBJ1-1; D might be TRBD1 (5 bases). CDR3 length: 17 amino acids. V lost 0 bases, J lost 6 bases, and 20 bases lay in between. Germline CDR1 SGHDN, CDR2 FVKESK. In nucleotides, the CDR3 is TGTGCCAGCAGCCAAGACGGATGGGGAGCCGGGGCGCCTGAAGCTTTCTTT. It specifies CASSQDGWGAGAPEAFF.

The chain employs TRBV5-6 and TRBJ2-1; D possibly corresponds to TRBD1 (5 bases). V shed 5 bases and J shed 1 base, with 10 bases lying between them. The CDR3 loop spans 14 amino acids. The germline V gene encodes CDR1 SGHDT and CDR2 YYEEEE. This CDR3 is CASSRQLSYNEQFF. As DNA, the CDR3 is TGTGCCAGCAGTAGACAGCTATCCTACAATGAGCAGTTCTTC.

This rearrangement joins TRBV10-3 to TRBJ2-3; possibly TRBD2 for D (6 bases). CDR3 length equals 13 residues. Germline CDR1 ENHRY, CDR2 SYGVKD. Trimming took off 4 bases at V and 1 base at J, with 6 bases between the two ends. CDR3 sequence reads: CAISASGTDTQYF. The CDR3, as DNA: TGTGCCATCAGTGCTAGCGGCACAGATACGCAGTATTTT.

The gene calls are TRBV9 and TRBJ1-2, with TRBD1 identical over 11 bases. The CDR3 contains 14 residues. Per germline, CDR1 SGDLS and CDR2 YYNGEE. The J segment lost 4 bases and the V segment lost 3 bases, leaving 2 bases of the junction unmatched. The CDR3 reads CASSEGQGGYGYTF. The CDR3 DNA is TGTGCCAGCAGCGAGGGACAGGGGGGCTATGGCTACACCTTC.